This TCR beta chain was obtained from a study of blood T cell dynamics during melanoma immunotherapy (dated by TCRdb to 2020 to 2022). A note on the overall study: Patients with metastatic melanoma were treated with first-line pembrolizumab or nivolumab plus ipilimumab as standard of care in the United Kingdom. The training cohort was made up of consecutive patients, while a further independent group of patients from the same centre was pooled to form an external validation set. To identify early correlates of response, the study profiled peripheral T cell receptor repertoires in patients with metastatic melanoma before and after one cycle of checkpoint inhibitor therapy. General study outcomes and caveats: Whether the T cell clones driving repertoire changes were melanoma-specific or reflected general immune activation could not be determined in the study. The relatively small sample size was recognized as a factor that could limit how well the results generalize. Patients who later achieved disease control showed a bifurcated PBMC repertoire reorganization at W3, with increased clonality or increased diversity, unlike progressors.

CDR3 length: 15 amino acids, cysteine to phenylalanine. The CDR3 DNA has 45 bases and is translated from base 1. To note about this clone: The target of this receptor is not known. The sample holds no much larger clone one base away, and base qualities are not on file.

The label giving this sample's time point can be read as: week 3, after first cycle of checkpoint inhibitor. Blood samples were taken before treatment (T0) and at week 3 (W3), following the first cycle of checkpoint blockade. Except for two patients with rapid clinical progression, response was assessed 12 weeks after the first infusion by RECIST 1.1; disease control meant complete response, partial response or stable disease. Patients were excluded for prior systemic cancer treatment, concomitant immunosuppressant therapy or synchronous other active malignancies. TCR beta was sequenced in both bulk PBMC and plasma cell-free DNA in order to track circulating cells as well as T cell turnover. Lymphoprep and SepMate tubes were used to isolate PBMC from blood, and red cell lysis was then performed. QIAamp DNA Blood Mini kits were used to extract DNA from PBMC and from sorted T cell subsets. A fixed 350 ng of DNA was loaded for every bulk PBMC sample. TCR beta CDR3 sequences were amplified from genomic DNA using the immunoSEQ TCRb Assay kit according to manufacturer instructions. The KAPA Library Quantification Kit for Illumina platforms was used to quantify pooled libraries by qPCR. Pooled libraries were clustered at roughly 0.6-1.1 pM and sequenced on an Illumina NextSeq 500. The authors' pipeline ran thus. TCR data were analyzed with immunoSEQ ANALYZER and the R LymphoSeq package. A rearrangement efficiency score was calculated as productive divided by the sum of productive and non-productive CDR3 sequences. Clonality was measured with the Gini coefficient and diversity with the Renyi index at alpha=1, compared pairwise between timepoints within each patient. Clonal relatedness used an edit distance of 3, and repertoire similarity used the Bhattacharyya coefficient, both computed in LymphoSeq. To classify response, a linear discriminant analysis based on week-3 changes in clonality and diversity was built using the R MASS and caret packages. TCRdb stores this immuneACCESS table with in-frame sequences only. Part of the clones is absent; in the studies checked, under half of the shortfall reflects unresolved V genes, and no reason is known for the rest. V and J calls and clone size come straight from that table; D and trimming were deduced from the DNA. Counted in this sample were fewer than 30,000 clones; over 70% of them appeared once. The biggest ten clones account for 10% of the sample.

The sample here was blood, taken from a patient treated with checkpoint blockade. The sequence was collected from a human donor with melanoma. This chain is built from TRBV12-1 and TRBJ1-4. TRBV12-1 is flagged as a pseudogene. The sequence in DNA is TGTGCCAGCCGGTCTGAGGCCGCAACTAATGAAAAACTGTTTTTT. It codes for CASRSEAATNEKLFF.